The 24 T cell receptor beta chains presented below share a single source sample, sequenced in a study of cytotoxic CD8 clonotypes in ibrutinib-treated CLL. Profiled with immunoSEQ multiplex PCR; TCRdb holds only in-frame clones, not every one. The sample has approximately 42,000 clones, 60% to 75% seen once. Here the sequenced sample was PBMCs, taken after 12 months of ibrutinib treatment. The receptors derive from a human donor with chronic lymphocytic leukemia.

The chain employs TRBV27 and TRBJ1-4; D might be TRBD1 (5 bases). Trimming took 4 bases from V and 9 from J, leaving 15 bases between them. Germline loops: CDR1 MNHEY, CDR2 SMNVEV (reference sequence). The CDR3 runs to 14 residues. This CDR3 is CASSSSSGGKKLFF. DNA of the CDR3: TGTGCCAGCAGTTCCTCCTCTGGGGGGAAAAAACTGTTTTTT.

This clone showed up just once. The chain employs TRBV9 and TRBJ2-4; TRBD1 agrees at 7 bases. The CDR3 covers 13 residues. CDR1 is SGDLS, CDR2 YYNGEE, per germline. Losses at the gene ends were 4 bases for V and 8 bases for J; bases not matched to a gene: 6. CDR3 loop: CASSPDRAYIQYF. For the CDR3, the DNA is TGTGCCAGCAGCCCCGACAGGGCATACATTCAGTACTTC.

The chain uses TRBV12-2 and TRBJ1-3. TRBV12-2 is an annotated pseudogene. This CDR3 contains 16 residues. This chain's CDR3 is CASRSRAAESGNTIYF. CDR3 DNA: TGTGCAAGTCGCTCTAGGGCGGCGGAATCTGGAAACACCATATATTTT.

The table lists this clone with a count of one. The chain combines TRBV7-8 with TRBJ1-1; 8 nucleotides match TRBD1. Germline V gene sequence: CDR1 SGHVS, CDR2 FQNEAQ. The CDR3 is 15 residues long. V shed 1 base, J shed 5 bases, and the junction held 6 bases outside the gene matches. Here the CDR3 DNA reads TGTGCCAGCAGCTTAGGGGCCAGGGGGCTGACTGAAGCTTTCTTT. Encoded protein: CASSLGARGLTEAFF. The whole variable domain, remainder taken from reference TRBV7-8 and TRBJ1-1, is GAGVSQSPRYKVAKRGQDVALRCDPISGHVSLFWYQQALGQGPEFLTYFQNEAQLDKSGLPSDRFFAERPEGSVSTLKIQRTQQEDSAVYLCASSLGARGLTEAFFGQGTRLTVV.

This clone is termed medium-sized. The chain employs TRBV27 and TRBJ2-7, with 9 bases aligning to TRBD1. The CDR3 has 16 amino acids. Looked up from germline, CDR1 is MNHEY and CDR2 is SMNVEV (reference sequence). Losses at the gene ends were 5 bases for V and 2 bases for J; bases not matched to a gene: 10. CDR3 bases: TGTGCCAGCAGTAGGACCATGGACAGGGGAACCTACGAGCAGTACTTC. Protein sequence: CASSRTMDRGTYEQYF.

The CDR3 loop is CASSDNQWTSGRETQYF. The CDR3 DNA reads as TGTGCCAGCAGTGATAATCAATGGACTAGCGGGAGAGAGACCCAGTACTTC. This chain connects TRBV9 to TRBJ2-5; TRBD2 agrees at 13 bases. CDR1 and CDR2 (germline): SGDLS, YYNGEE. The trim removed 5 bases at V and 4 bases at J, leaving 11 bases unmatched. This CDR3 is built from 17 residues.

This clone was counted a single time. V and J are TRBV5-1 and TRBJ2-5; perhaps TRBD2 as D (6 bases). CDR3 size: 13 residues. Germline assignment: CDR1 SGHRS and CDR2 YFSETQ. V was clipped by 4 bases and J by 5 bases, with 12 bases between them. The CDR3: CASSGRLSETQYF. The CDR3 DNA reads TGCGCCAGCAGCGGGAGGCTTTCTGAGACCCAGTACTTC. Drawing the rest from reference TRBV5-1 and TRBJ2-5, the complete variable domain is KAGVTQTPRYLIKTRGQQVTLSCSPISGHRSVSWYQQTPGQGLQFLFEYFSETQRNKGNFPGRFSGRQFSNSRSEMNVSTLELGDSALYLCASSGRLSETQYFGPGTRLLVL.

CDR3 protein: CASRPSRGPTNEKLFF. The DNA of the CDR3 is TGTGCCAGCAGACCCTCCAGGGGTCCAACTAATGAAAAACTGTTTTTT. The V call is TRBV28, the J call TRBJ1-4; D might be TRBD1 (6 bases). The CDR3 covers 16 residues. The V end lost 6 bases, the J end lost 0 bases, and 14 bases lay between the germline ends. The germline CDR1 and CDR2 sequences are MDHEN and SYDVKM.

The rearrangement joins TRBV6-1 to TRBJ1-2; D is uncertain. The CDR3 is 14 amino acids. The V end was cut by 3 bases, the J end by 7 bases, with 15 bases between. Germline CDR1 is MNHNS and CDR2 is SASEGT. This CDR3 is CASSDGVWASGYTF. The CDR3 nucleotides are TGTGCCAGCAGTGATGGGGTGTGGGCGTCTGGCTACACCTTC.

The chain carries TRBV30 and TRBJ1-2, with a weak D call TRBD1 (6 bases). Trimming stripped 2 bases from V and 4 bases from J, with 11 bases between. The germline gives CDR1 GTSNPN, CDR2 SVGIG (reference sequence). The CDR3 is made up of 13 amino acids. The DNA of the CDR3 is TGTGCCTGGAGTTCCCGGGGGCCCTATGGCTACACCTTC. The encoded protein is CAWSSRGPYGYTF.

The genes are TRBV7-2 and TRBJ2-7; D is possibly TRBD2 (5 bases). The CDR3 runs to 15 residues. The germline V and J ends were trimmed by 2 bases and 2 bases, with 13 bases remaining between them. Germline assignment: CDR1 SGHTA and CDR2 FQGNSA. CDR3 sequence: CASSLLGAHTYEQYF. The CDR3 DNA follows: TGTGCCAGCAGCTTATTGGGAGCCCATACCTACGAGCAGTACTTC.

The chain combines TRBV25-1 with TRBJ1-5, with D hard to call. V shed 2 bases and J shed 4 bases, with 9 bases lying between them. Germline V gives CDR1 MGHDK, CDR2 SYGVNS. The CDR3 consists of 14 residues. CDR3 DNA sequence: TGTGCCAGCAGTGAAGTCGCCAGAAATCAGCCCCAGCATTTT. The encoded protein is CASSEVARNQPQHF. The full variable domain, rest sourced from reference TRBV25-1 and TRBJ1-5, is EADIYQTPRYLVIGTGKKITLECSQTMGHDKMYWYQQDPGMELHLIHYSYGVNSTEKGDLSSESTVSRIRTEHFPLTLESARPSHTSQYLCASSEVARNQPQHFGDGTRLSIL.

This clone was seen just once. This chain links TRBV28 with TRBJ1-1; D is possibly TRBD1 (6 bases). In germline, CDR1 is MDHEN, CDR2 SYDVKM. Trimming shortened V by 0 bases and J by 4 bases, and 9 bases separated the two germline ends. The CDR3 is 14 residues long. CDR3 sequence (DNA): TGTGCCAGCAGTTTATGGCAGGGGAGCACTGAAGCTTTCTTT. It yields the protein CASSLWQGSTEAFF.

J is TRBJ2-3 and V is TRBV19; 13 nucleotides align to TRBD2. CDR3 length: 14 residues. CDR1 is LNHDA and CDR2 is SQIVND in the germline V gene (reference sequence). Trimming removed 6 bases from V and 6 bases from J; junction bases left unmatched: 3. The DNA of the CDR3 is TGTGCCAGTAGCCCGACTAGCGGGAGGGATACGCAGTATTTT. Translating it yields CASSPTSGRDTQYF.

This rearrangement joins TRBV5-1 to TRBJ1-5; D call uncertain. The CDR3 spans 14 residues. Germline lookup yields CDR1 SGHRS and CDR2 YFSETQ. V was cut by 0 bases and J by 7 bases, with 11 bases left in between. In nucleotides, the CDR3 is TGCGCCAGCAGCTTGGATGGTGTAGGCCAGCCCCAGCATTTT. Translation: CASSLDGVGQPQHF.

CDR3 sequence reads: CASSSRDGWDTQYF. DNA for the CDR3: TGTGCCAGCAGCTCCCGGGACGGATGGGATACGCAGTATTTT. The chain employs TRBV5-4 and TRBJ2-3; D possibly matches TRBD1 or TRBD2 (5 bases each). CDR1 and CDR2 (germline): SGHNT, YYREEE (reference sequence). This CDR3 contains 14 residues. V gave up 3 bases and J gave up 6 bases, with 14 bases separating them.

CDR3 coding DNA: TGTGCCAGCAATCCTAGCGGGAGGGAGGATGAGCAGTTCTTC. Protein sequence: CASNPSGREDEQFF. The V and J genes are TRBV28 and TRBJ2-1, with 12 positions matching TRBD2. V trimming: 7 bases; J trimming: 8 bases; junction bases outside the gene matches: 6. The CDR3 consists of 14 residues. CDR1 is MDHEN and CDR2 is SYDVKM in the germline V gene.

The V gene is TRBV5-1, the J gene TRBJ2-3; 14 bases line up with TRBD2. This CDR3 comprises 18 residues. The V and J ends lost 0 bases and 5 bases, in that order; junction bases with no gene match: 8. The germline V gene encodes CDR1 SGHRS and CDR2 YFSETQ. Here the CDR3 DNA reads TGCGCCAGCAGCTTGGCTAAGGGACTAGCGGGAGAATTAGATACGCAGTATTTT. Its translation is CASSLAKGLAGELDTQYF.

V is TRBV7-2 and J is TRBJ2-7; possible D gene TRBD2, 5 bases. The V end lost 5 bases, the J end lost 2 bases, and 16 bases lay between the germline ends. The CDR3 sequence is 15 residues long. Germline assignment: CDR1 SGHTA and CDR2 FQGNSA. CDR3 sequence reads: CASSPAVATPYEQYF. The CDR3 DNA reads as TGTGCCAGCAGCCCAGCGGTGGCAACCCCCTACGAGCAGTACTTC.

The count of this clone is one. This chain joins TRBV29-1 and TRBJ2-2; 8 bases map to TRBD2. The germline CDR1 and CDR2 sequences are SQVTM and ANQGSEA. This CDR3 spans 13 amino acids. V was clipped by 4 bases and J by 4 bases; unmatched bases: 2. CDR3 in DNA: TGCAGCGTTGCTGGGACTAGCACCGGGGAGCTGTTTTTT. It specifies CSVAGTSTGELFF.

The rearrangement joins TRBV25-1 to TRBJ1-1; 7 bases map to TRBD1. The CDR3 consists of 15 residues. The V gene's germline CDR1 is MGHDK and CDR2 SYGVNS. V was clipped by 7 bases and J by 3 bases; unmatched bases: 11. The CDR3 loop reads CASKETGFKDTEAFF. DNA for the CDR3: TGTGCCAGCAAAGAGACAGGGTTTAAGGACACTGAAGCTTTCTTT.

The chain is built from TRBV7-2 and TRBJ2-7; 7 bases line up with TRBD2. The V gene end was trimmed by 0 bases and the J gene end by 0 bases; junction bases not matched to a gene: 8. The CDR3 is made up of 17 amino acids. The germline gives CDR1 SGHTA, CDR2 FQGNSA. The CDR3 nucleotides read TGTGCCAGCAGCTTAGCGGGTGGGGCGGGGGTCTCCTACGAGCAGTACTTC. Its translation is CASSLAGGAGVSYEQYF.

This clone counts as large (0.1 to 1%). The chain recombines TRBV6-4 with TRBJ2-3; D gene unclear. The CDR3 extends over 13 amino acids. Germline V gene data show CDR1 as MRHNA and CDR2 as SNTAGT. V lost 0 bases, J lost 2 bases, and 3 bases lay in between. In nucleotides, the CDR3 is TGTGCCAGCAGTGACTCCCCCACAGATACGCAGTATTTT. It yields the protein CASSDSPTDTQYF.

The chain carries TRBV9 and TRBJ1-4; D possibly corresponds to TRBD1 (6 bases). Trimming took off 1 base at V and 5 bases at J, with 12 bases between the two ends. CDR3 length: 15 amino acids. Per the germline V gene, CDR1 is SGDLS and CDR2 is YYNGEE. DNA of the CDR3: TGTGCCAGCAGCGTATGGGGGCAGGGGAATGAAAAACTGTTTTTT. This gives the protein CASSVWGQGNEKLFF.